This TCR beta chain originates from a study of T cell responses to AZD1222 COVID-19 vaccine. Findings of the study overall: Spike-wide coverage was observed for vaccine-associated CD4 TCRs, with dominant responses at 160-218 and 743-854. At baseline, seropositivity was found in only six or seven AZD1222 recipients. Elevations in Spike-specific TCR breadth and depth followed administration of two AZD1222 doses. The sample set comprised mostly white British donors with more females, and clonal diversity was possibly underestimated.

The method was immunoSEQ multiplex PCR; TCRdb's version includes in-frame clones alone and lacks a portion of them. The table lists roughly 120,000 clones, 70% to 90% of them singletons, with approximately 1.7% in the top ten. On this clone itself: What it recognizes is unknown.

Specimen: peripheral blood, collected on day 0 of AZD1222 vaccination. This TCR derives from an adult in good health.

The CDR3 protein is CASSLPGLAAYEQYF. The CDR3 DNA reads TGTGCCAGCAGCTTGCCCGGACTAGCGGCCTACGAGCAGTACTTC. The chain uses TRBV11-3 and TRBJ2-7, with TRBD2 matching over 10 bases. V was clipped by 3 bases and J by 2 bases; unmatched bases: 4. This CDR3 spans 15 amino acids. The germline CDR1 and CDR2 sequences are SGHNT and YENEEA.